These T cell receptor beta chains were read from a single sample in a study of OX40 agonist ivuxolimab in advanced cancers. Method: immunoSEQ multiplex PCR; TCRdb's copy keeps in-frame clones and lacks some. The repertoire holds tens of thousands of clones, with over 80% as singletons. The sample consisted of CD4+ or CD8+ T cells sorted from blood, taken in a trial of the OX40 agonist ivuxolimab. The source of these receptors is an adult with an advanced solid tumor such as melanoma, head and neck, liver or kidney cancer. The CDR3 runs from the conserved cysteine through the conserved F or W. Each record gives: J gene, V gene, clone size, CDR3 protein. Clone size is stated in some rows and not others, as once, few, many or a class when expanded.

TRBJ2-1 TRBV30 . CAWARRTAPYNEQFF
TRBJ2-3 TRBV6-5 . CASRIREVVDTQYF
TRBJ2-1 TRBV11-2 . CASSLSGTSDNEQFF
TRBJ2-1 TRBV5-5 . CASSSSSGVGNNEQFF
TRBJ2-2 TRBV7-3 . CASSSDRVTGELFF
TRBJ2-5 TRBV7-8 . CASSLASETQYF
TRBJ2-1 TRBV12-1 . CASGQTSGLYNEQFF
TRBJ1-2 TRBV28 . CARTGSYGYTF
TRBJ1-1 TRBV2 . CASSTTIDEIGKNTEAFF
TRBJ2-6 TRBV6-5 . CASTRRDSGANVLTF
TRBJ2-6 TRBV28 once CASSPFGSGANVLTF
TRBJ2-2 TRBV6-4 . CASRVDRNTGELFF
TRBJ1-2 TRBV2 . CASSDYGEWGYGYTF